Shown below are 16 T cell receptor beta chains from a single sample sequenced in a study of blood T cell repertoires in COVID-19. Sequenced by immunoSEQ multiplex PCR; TCRdb stores in-frame clones only, minus some. The table includes around 200,000 clones, approximately 89% detected once. Material for sequencing was PBMCs or T cells enriched from blood (not recorded which). The receptors were gathered from a woman aged 18-29 years who had recovered from COVID-19.

The rearrangement links TRBV6-5 to TRBJ2-2; maybe TRBD2 (5 bases). The CDR3 consists of 15 residues. Trimming pared 0 bases from V and 2 bases from J, leaving 7 bases between. Germline CDR1 reads MNHEY; CDR2 reads SVGAGI. The CDR3 coding sequence is TGTGCCAGCAGTTACTCGGAGGTCAACACCGGGGAGCTGTTTTTT. The encoded protein is CASSYSEVNTGELFF.

Here the CDR3 reads CASRVSGQETQYF. CDR3 coding DNA: TGTGCCAGTAGGGTTTCGGGACAAGAGACCCAGTACTTC. The chain employs TRBV19 and TRBJ2-5, with D perhaps TRBD2 (5 bases). The CDR3 length is 13 residues. Germline V lookup: CDR1 LNHDA, CDR2 SQIVND (reference sequence). Trimming removed 6 bases at V and 2 bases at J, with 10 bases between.

The J gene is TRBJ2-7, the V gene TRBV7-2, with 14 nucleotides matching TRBD2. The CDR3 runs 15 residues. Trimming at V came to 1 base and at J to 9 bases, leaving 5 bases not matched to a gene. CDR1 and CDR2 from the germline V gene are SGHTA and FQGNSA. The CDR3 loop reads CASSLGLAGGLGQYF. The CDR3 DNA follows: TGTGCCAGCAGCTTAGGACTAGCGGGAGGGTTAGGGCAGTACTTC.

This clone appeared once. The V and J genes are TRBV28 and TRBJ1-4, with D perhaps TRBD1 (6 bases). The CDR3 extends over 15 amino acids. Per the germline V gene, CDR1 is MDHEN and CDR2 is SYDVKM. The germline V and J ends were trimmed by 6 bases and 8 bases, with 19 bases remaining between them. The CDR3 nucleotides are TGTGCCAGCAGCAACAACAGGGACCTTGGAGAAAAACTGTTTTTT. Translated: CASSNNRDLGEKLFF.

V is TRBV6-5 and J is TRBJ2-7, with 11 bases that match TRBD2. V shed 6 bases and J 9 bases; nucleotides not matched to a gene: 10. Germline V lookup: CDR1 MNHEY, CDR2 SVGAGI. The CDR3 length is 14 residues. The CDR3 coding sequence is TGTGCCAGCAGCCCGACTAGCGGGACAACGGGGCAGTACTTC. Translation gives CASSPTSGTTGQYF.

The rearrangement joins TRBV28 to TRBJ2-7; 10 bases fit TRBD2. The junction had 6 bases not matched to a gene; V was cut back by 4 bases and J by 3 bases. Germline V gene lookup returns CDR1 MDHEN and CDR2 SYDVKM. This CDR3 has 15 amino acids. In nucleotides, the CDR3 is TGTGCCAGCAGTTCCCCTCTAGCGGGAGTCTACGAGCAGTACTTC. As protein: CASSSPLAGVYEQYF.

The V call is TRBV4-3, the J call TRBJ2-1, with 10 bases lining up with TRBD2. The CDR3 contains 18 residues. With 1 base clipped from V and 8 bases from J, the junction kept 14 bases outside the gene matches. Germline V CDR1 and CDR2: LGHNA, YSLEER. CDR3 coding DNA: TGCGCCAGCAGCCAAGCGATCTACGGGACTAGCGTTATTTATGAGCAGTTCTTC. Translated, it gives CASSQAIYGTSVIYEQFF.

V is TRBV6-2 or TRBV6-3 and J is TRBJ2-7, with 11 bases aligning to TRBD1. The CDR3 has 14 amino acids. Germline V CDR1 and CDR2: MNHEY, SVGEGT. J was trimmed by 7 bases and V by 4 bases; bases with no gene match: 6. The CDR3 DNA is TGTGCCAGCAGTTCTTGGACAGGGGGCGGTGAGCAGTACTTC. This gives the protein CASSSWTGGGEQYF.

This clone was recorded a few times. This chain uses TRBV29-1 with TRBJ2-1; D is unresolved. The germline V gene encodes CDR1 SQVTM and CDR2 ANQGSEA. The CDR3 covers 14 residues. V lost 7 bases and J 6 bases, leaving 19 bases between the germline ends. CDR3 sequence reads: CSARRVDGGNEQFF. The CDR3 DNA reads as TGCAGCGCCCGACGGGTGGATGGCGGCAATGAGCAGTTCTTC.

The rearrangement uses TRBV28 and TRBJ2-5, with TRBD2 identical over 12 bases. Germline loops: CDR1 MDHEN, CDR2 SYDVKM. V shed 9 bases and J 5 bases; nucleotides not matched to a gene: 7. The CDR3 consists of 14 residues. The CDR3 bases are TGTGCCAGTCGTCCTAGCGGGAGGGGGGAGACCCAGTACTTC. It is translated as CASRPSGRGETQYF.

V and J are TRBV28 and TRBJ1-2; D is perhaps TRBD1 (6 bases). The CDR3 is 12 residues long. V was pared by 8 bases and J by 4 bases, with 11 bases between. CDR1 MDHEN and CDR2 SYDVKM come from the germline V gene. The DNA of the CDR3 is TGTGCCAGCGGGGGCGCGGCCTATGGCTACACCTTC. This translates into CASGGAAYGYTF.

CDR3 residues: CASRNRGGTDTQYF. CDR3 coding DNA: TGTGCCAGCAGAAACAGGGGGGGCACAGATACGCAGTATTTT. The J gene is TRBJ2-3, the V gene TRBV2; 8 nucleotides align to TRBD1. Germline CDR1 reads SNHLY; CDR2 reads FYNNEI. The CDR3 covers 14 residues. Trimming cost V 6 bases and J 1 base; bases outside gene matches: 3.

The CDR3 loop is CASRRGFQETQYF. The DNA for the CDR3 is TGTGCCAGCAGGCGGGGTTTCCAAGAGACCCAGTACTTC. The gene calls are TRBV2 and TRBJ2-5; a weak D match, TRBD2 (6 bases). Trimming left V 6 bases short and J 1 base short, with 9 bases between. This CDR3 is built from 13 residues. Germline V gene sequence: CDR1 SNHLY, CDR2 FYNNEI.

The V call is TRBV7-2, the J call TRBJ2-2; maybe TRBD1 (6 bases). Germline V gives CDR1 SGHTA, CDR2 FQGNSA. The CDR3 runs 14 residues. The germline V and J ends were trimmed by 3 bases and 2 bases, with 7 bases remaining between them. Here the CDR3 DNA reads TGTGCCAGCAGCTTGGACAGTAACACCGGGGAGCTGTTTTTT. Encoded protein: CASSLDSNTGELFF. Filled out from reference TRBV7-2 and TRBJ2-2, the complete variable domain reads GAGVSQSPSNKVTEKGKDVELRCDPISGHTALYWYRQSLGQGLEFLIYFQGNSAPDKSGLPSDRFSAERTGGSVSTLTIQRTQQEDSAVYLCASSLDSNTGELFFGEGSRLTVL.

The chain has TRBV29-1 and TRBJ2-7; the D gene is possibly TRBD2 (5 bases). The germline V gene has CDR1 SQVTM and CDR2 ANQGSEA. CDR3 length: 14 amino acids. The V gene lost 6 bases and the J gene lost 3 bases, with 18 bases spanning the gap. The CDR3 loop is CSVGSGNTVYEQYF. CDR3 nucleotides: TGCAGCGTGGGATCCGGGAATACGGTCTACGAGCAGTACTTC.

This chain links TRBV28 with TRBJ2-2; 13 bases match TRBD2. This CDR3 has 16 residues. V shed 7 bases, J shed 8 bases, and the junction held 10 bases outside the gene matches. CDR1 and CDR2 from the germline V gene are MDHEN and SYDVKM. CDR3 in amino acids: CASTPGLAGASGELFF. The CDR3 nucleotides are TGTGCCAGCACCCCTGGACTAGCGGGAGCGTCTGGGGAGCTGTTTTTT.